This paragraph reports one T cell receptor beta chain. The length of the CDR3 is 16 residues. The germline V gene has CDR1 SGHRS and CDR2 YFSETQ. Trimming took off 3 bases at V and 0 bases at J, with 13 bases between the two ends. The data originate from a study of blood T cell repertoires in COVID-19. Per the authors' pipeline: Cell counts per sample came from amplifying reference gene primers. Sequenced by immunoSEQ multiplex PCR; TCRdb stores in-frame clones only, minus some. Clone size and V and J calls were adopted from that table, with D and trimming inferred from the DNA. The sample holds approximately 290,000 clones, around 90% seen once.

This receptor was identified in a man aged 18 to 30 with active or convalescent COVID-19. Sequenced sample: peripheral blood. The V and J genes are TRBV5-1 and TRBJ1-3, with D possibly being TRBD1 (6 bases). The CDR3: CASSYTGQNSGNTIYF. CDR3 in DNA: TGCGCCAGCAGCTATACAGGACAGAACTCTGGAAACACCATATATTTT.